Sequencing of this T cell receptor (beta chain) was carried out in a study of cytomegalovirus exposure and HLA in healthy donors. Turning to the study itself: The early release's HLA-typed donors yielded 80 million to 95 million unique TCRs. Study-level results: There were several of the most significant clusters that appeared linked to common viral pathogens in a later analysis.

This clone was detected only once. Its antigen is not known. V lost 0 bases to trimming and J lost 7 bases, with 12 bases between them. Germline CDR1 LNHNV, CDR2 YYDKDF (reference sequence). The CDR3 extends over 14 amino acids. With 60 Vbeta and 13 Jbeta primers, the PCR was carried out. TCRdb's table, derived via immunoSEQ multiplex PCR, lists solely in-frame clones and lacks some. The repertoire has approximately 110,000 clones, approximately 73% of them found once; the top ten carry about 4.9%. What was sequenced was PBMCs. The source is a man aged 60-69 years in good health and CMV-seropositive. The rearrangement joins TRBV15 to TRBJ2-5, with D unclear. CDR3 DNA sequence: TGTGCCACCAGCAGAGATAAGCTAGGAAGGACCCAGTACTTC. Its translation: CATSRDKLGRTQYF.